Listed below are T cell receptor beta chains from one sample, sequenced in a study of response to subunit inactivated influenza vaccine. TCRdb independently ran MiXCR on the RT-PCR reads; one entry per CDR3 protein. The sample yields around 570,000 distinct CDR3 sequences, about 11% seen once. The same sample was also used in a study of T cells expressing NK-cell markers.

The sample was PBMCs from blood, taken on the day of vaccination. Receptors originate from a man aged 50-59 years who received an inactivated influenza vaccine. Each CDR3 is given with its conserved first and last residue. Each record gives: V gene, clone size, J gene, D gene, CDR3 DNA, CDR3 protein. The D gene is left open where the match is weak. Clone size is stated in some rows and not others, as once, few, many or a class when expanded.

v_gene: TRBV6-1
abundance: .
j_gene: TRBJ2-3
d_gene: .
CDR3nt: TGTGCCAGCTCCTGGGCCTTAGACACAGATACGCAGTATTTT
CDR3aa: CASSWALDTDTQYF

v_gene: TRBV24-1
abundance: few
j_gene: TRBJ2-1
d_gene: TRBD2
CDR3nt: TGTGCCACCAGTGACCCCTCTAGCGGAGACTACAATGAGCAGTTCTTC
CDR3aa: CATSDPSSGDYNEQFF

v_gene: TRBV12-3/TRBV12-4
abundance: .
j_gene: TRBJ1-1
d_gene: .
CDR3nt: TGTGCCAGCAGTTGGGACCCCGATTGGGGCGAAGCTTTCTTT
CDR3aa: CASSWDPDWGEAFF

v_gene: TRBV4-2
abundance: .
j_gene: TRBJ1-2
d_gene: TRBD1
CDR3nt: TGTGCCAGCAGCCAAGCCGGGACAGGGGTTCTCTATGGCTACACCTTC
CDR3aa: CASSQAGTGVLYGYTF

v_gene: TRBV10-1
abundance: once
j_gene: TRBJ2-7
d_gene: .
CDR3nt: TGCGCCAGCAGTGAAGGCAGGGACTACGAGCAGTACTTC
CDR3aa: CASSEGRDYEQYF

v_gene: TRBV20-1
abundance: few
j_gene: TRBJ2-7
d_gene: TRBD1
CDR3nt: TGCAGTGCTAACGTGGGACAGAGTTTGTACGAGCAGTACTTC
CDR3aa: CSANVGQSLYEQYF

v_gene: TRBV20-1
abundance: .
j_gene: TRBJ2-5
d_gene: TRBD2
CDR3nt: TGCAGTGCTGCTACCTGGGCGGGGGGGCGTCAAGAGACCCAGTACTTC
CDR3aa: CSAATWAGGRQETQYF

v_gene: TRBV5-5
abundance: .
j_gene: TRBJ2-5
d_gene: .
CDR3nt: TGTGCCAGCTCCGTCGGACAGCCGACTGAGGAGACCCAGTACTTC
CDR3aa: CASSVGQPTEETQYF

v_gene: TRBV24-1
abundance: few
j_gene: TRBJ2-5
d_gene: TRBD1
CDR3nt: TGTGCCACCAGTGATCCGACAGGGGGCGGAGAGACCCAGTACTTC
CDR3aa: CATSDPTGGGETQYF

v_gene: TRBV10-3
abundance: few
j_gene: TRBJ1-1
d_gene: .
CDR3nt: TGTGCCATCAGTGAGTCCTCGTTAGGGGTGAACACTGAAGCTTTCTTT
CDR3aa: CAISESSLGVNTEAFF

v_gene: TRBV28
abundance: few
j_gene: TRBJ2-3
d_gene: TRBD2
CDR3nt: TGTGCCAGCAGGCCCACCTCGCGGGGGAAAAGCACAGATACGCAGTATTTT
CDR3aa: CASRPTSRGKSTDTQYF

v_gene: TRBV7-9
abundance: .
j_gene: TRBJ2-7
d_gene: TRBD1
CDR3nt: TGTGCCATTATAGGACAGGGTCCTTCCTACGAGCAGTACTTC
CDR3aa: CAIIGQGPSYEQYF

v_gene: TRBV27
abundance: few
j_gene: TRBJ2-1
d_gene: TRBD2
CDR3nt: TGTGCCAGCAGTCTAAGCCCCTCTAGCGGGAGCTCCTACAATGAGCAGTTCTTC
CDR3aa: CASSLSPSSGSSYNEQFF

v_gene: TRBV12-3/TRBV12-4
abundance: .
j_gene: TRBJ2-7
d_gene: TRBD2
CDR3nt: TGTGCCAGTGGTAGCGGGGCCTACGAGCAGTACTTC
CDR3aa: CASGSGAYEQYF

v_gene: TRBV5-6
abundance: .
j_gene: TRBJ2-7
d_gene: .
CDR3nt: TGTGCCAGCAGCTTGTTACCCGACAGCTACGAGCAGTACTTC
CDR3aa: CASSLLPDSYEQYF

v_gene: TRBV7-9
abundance: few
j_gene: TRBJ2-3
d_gene: .
CDR3nt: TGTGCCAGCAGCACACCTAGTAGGCGGGGCACAGATACGCAGTATTTT
CDR3aa: CASSTPSRRGTDTQYF

v_gene: TRBV12-3/TRBV12-4
abundance: many
j_gene: TRBJ2-1
d_gene: .
CDR3nt: TGTGCCAGCAGTTTTGGGTCAGGGTGGTACAATGAGCAGTTCTTC
CDR3aa: CASSFGSGWYNEQFF

v_gene: TRBV10-3
abundance: few
j_gene: TRBJ2-2
d_gene: .
CDR3nt: TGTGCCATCAGTCCGTACACTCAGGGGCACGGGGAGCTGTTTTTT
CDR3aa: CAISPYTQGHGELFF

v_gene: TRBV18
abundance: many
j_gene: TRBJ2-3
d_gene: .
CDR3nt: TGTGCCAGCTCATCCGGACAGTCAGATACGCAGTATTTT
CDR3aa: CASSSGQSDTQYF

v_gene: TRBV10-3
abundance: .
j_gene: TRBJ2-2
d_gene: .
CDR3nt: TGTGCCACCAGGGGAACTGGGGGGGACACCGGGGAGCTGTTTTTT
CDR3aa: CATRGTGGDTGELFF

v_gene: TRBV4-3
abundance: many
j_gene: TRBJ2-3
d_gene: .
CDR3nt: TGCGCCAGCAGCCTAAGATGGGCTCACGGGGGTACAGATACGCAGTATTTT
CDR3aa: CASSLRWAHGGTDTQYF

v_gene: TRBV5-1
abundance: .
j_gene: TRBJ2-7
d_gene: .
CDR3nt: TGCGCCAGCAGCCCCCACGTGGGCTCCTACGAGCAGTACTTC
CDR3aa: CASSPHVGSYEQYF